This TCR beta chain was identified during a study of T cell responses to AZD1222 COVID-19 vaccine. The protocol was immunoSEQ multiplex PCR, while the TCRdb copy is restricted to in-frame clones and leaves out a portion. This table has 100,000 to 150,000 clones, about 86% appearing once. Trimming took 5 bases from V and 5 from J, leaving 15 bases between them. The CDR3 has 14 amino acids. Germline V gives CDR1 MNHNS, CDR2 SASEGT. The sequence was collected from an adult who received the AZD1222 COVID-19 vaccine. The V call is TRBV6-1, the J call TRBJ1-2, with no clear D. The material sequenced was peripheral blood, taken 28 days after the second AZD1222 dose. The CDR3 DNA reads TGTGCCAGCAGTACGCTAGGCGGGTATTATGGCTACACCTTC. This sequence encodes CASSTLGGYYGYTF.